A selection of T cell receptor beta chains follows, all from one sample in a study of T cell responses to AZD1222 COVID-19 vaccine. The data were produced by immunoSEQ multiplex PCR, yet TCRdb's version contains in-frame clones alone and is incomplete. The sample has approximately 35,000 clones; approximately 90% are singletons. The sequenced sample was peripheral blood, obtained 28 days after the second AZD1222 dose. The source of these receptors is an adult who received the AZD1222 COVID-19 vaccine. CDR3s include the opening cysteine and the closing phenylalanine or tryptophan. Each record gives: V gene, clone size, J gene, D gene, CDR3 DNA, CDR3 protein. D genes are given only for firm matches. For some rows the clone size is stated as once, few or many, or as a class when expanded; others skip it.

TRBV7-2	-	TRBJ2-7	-	TGTGCCAGCAGACCTGGACCCTACTACGAGCAGTACTTC	CASRPGPYYEQYF
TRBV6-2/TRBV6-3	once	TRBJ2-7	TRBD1	TGTGCCAGCAGCTTCGACAGGGGGAGCTCCTACGAGCAGTACTTC	CASSFDRGSSYEQYF
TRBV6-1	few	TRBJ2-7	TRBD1	TGTGCCAGCAGAGAAGACCACAGGGGATGGGTCTACGAGCAGTACTTC	CASREDHRGWVYEQYF
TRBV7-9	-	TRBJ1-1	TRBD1	TGTGCCAGCAGCCCAGGGGGGGTTATCACTGAAGCTTTCTTT	CASSPGGVITEAFF
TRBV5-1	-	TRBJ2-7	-	TGCGCCAGCAGGATCTCAGAACACTACAACGAGCAGTACTTC	CASRISEHYNEQYF
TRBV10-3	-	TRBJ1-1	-	TGTGCCATCAGTGAGTCGTTAAGGGGCGTGGACACTGAAGCTTTCTTT	CAISESLRGVDTEAFF
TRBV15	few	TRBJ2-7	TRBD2	TGTGCCACCAGCAGGACTAGCGGAGCCTACGAGCAGTACTTC	CATSRTSGAYEQYF
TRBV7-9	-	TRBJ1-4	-	TGTGCCAGCAGCTTACAGGGTGAGAGGGAAAAACTGTTTTTT	CASSLQGEREKLFF
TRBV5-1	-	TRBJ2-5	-	TGCGCCAGCAGAGAGGGTGCGGAGACCCAGTACTTC	CASREGAETQYF
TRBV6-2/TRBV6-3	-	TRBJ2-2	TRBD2	TGTGCCAGCAGTCCGGGACTAGCGGGAGGCACCGGGGAGCTGTTTTTT	CASSPGLAGGTGELFF
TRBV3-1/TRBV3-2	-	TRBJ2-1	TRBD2	TGTGCCAGCAGCCAAGCGGGACTAGGTGAGCAGTTCTTC	CASSQAGLGEQFF
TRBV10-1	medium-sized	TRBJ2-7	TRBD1	TGCGCCAGCAGTGGATGGGACAGGGAATCGGGCGAGCAGTACTTC	CASSGWDRESGEQYF
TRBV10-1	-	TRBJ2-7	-	TGCGCCAGCAGTGAAGCGGGCTCCTCAACCTACGAGCAGTACTTC	CASSEAGSSTYEQYF
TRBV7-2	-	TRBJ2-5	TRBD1	TGTGCCAGCAGCTTAGGAGGGACAGGGGCGGGAGAGACCCAGTACTTC	CASSLGGTGAGETQYF
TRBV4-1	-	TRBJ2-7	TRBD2	TGCGCCAGCAGCCCCGGACTAGCGGGAGTTATTTCCCACGAGCAGTACTTC	CASSPGLAGVISHEQYF
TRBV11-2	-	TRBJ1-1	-	TGTGCCAGCAGCGGAATGCAGGGCACTGAAGCTTTCTTT	CASSGMQGTEAFF
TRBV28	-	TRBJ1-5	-	TGTGCCAGCAGACCACGGGGACTACGAACTAGCAATCAGCCCCAGCATTTT	CASRPRGLRTSNQPQHF
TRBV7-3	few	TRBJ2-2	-	TGTGCCAGCAGCCAAAACGGCCCGAACACCGGGGAGCTGTTTTTT	CASSQNGPNTGELFF
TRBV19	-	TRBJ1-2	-	TGTGCCAGTAGTACCCCAGGGGACCAAAACTATGGCTACACCTTC	CASSTPGDQNYGYTF
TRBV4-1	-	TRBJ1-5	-	TGCGCCAGCAGCCAGACGACACCGAGCAATCAGCCCCAGCATTTT	CASSQTTPSNQPQHF
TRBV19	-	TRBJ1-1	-	TGTGCCAGTAGTATAGATCGGCGGAACACTGAAGCTTTCTTT	CASSIDRRNTEAFF
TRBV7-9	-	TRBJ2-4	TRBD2	TGTGCCAGCAGCTACGGACTAGCGGGAGAGGGGCACATTCAGTACTTC	CASSYGLAGEGHIQYF
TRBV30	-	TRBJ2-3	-	TGTGCCTGGAGTGTTAATGAAGATACGCAGTATTTT	CAWSVNEDTQYF
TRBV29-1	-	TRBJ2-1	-	TGCAGCGCTGGGGGACAACTGGAGCAGTTCTTC	CSAGGQLEQFF
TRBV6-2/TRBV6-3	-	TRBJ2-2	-	TGTGCCAGCAGTTACTCGGGACACAACACCGGGGAGCTGTTTTTT	CASSYSGHNTGELFF
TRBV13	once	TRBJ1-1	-	TGTGCCAGCAGCTCTGATGGGAAGACTGAAGCTTTCTTT	CASSSDGKTEAFF
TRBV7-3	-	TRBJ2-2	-	TGTGCCAGCAGCTTAAGTAACACCGGGGAGCTGTTTTTT	CASSLSNTGELFF
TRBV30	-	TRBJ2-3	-	TGTGCCTTATATTCAGATACGCAGTATTTT	CALYSDTQYF
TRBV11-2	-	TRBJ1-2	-	TGTGCCAGCAGCTTGGGAAGGGCGACTAACTATGGCTACACCTTC	CASSLGRATNYGYTF
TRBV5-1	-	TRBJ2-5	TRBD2	TGCGCCAGCAGCCCAGGACTAGACCGACTGTCAGAGACCCAGTACTTC	CASSPGLDRLSETQYF
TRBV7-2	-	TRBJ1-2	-	TGTGCCAGCAGCCCACAGGGTCTTGGCTACACCTTC	CASSPQGLGYTF
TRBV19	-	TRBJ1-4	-	TGTGCCAGTAGTATAGTGGATGAAAAACTGTTTTTT	CASSIVDEKLFF
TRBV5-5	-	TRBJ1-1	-	TGTGCCAGCAGCTTGGGGACAGAAGAAGCTTTCTTT	CASSLGTEEAFF
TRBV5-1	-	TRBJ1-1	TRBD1	TGCGCCAGCAGCCGAGGGGACAGCCGGTTCACTGAAGCTTTCTTT	CASSRGDSRFTEAFF
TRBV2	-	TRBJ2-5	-	TGTGCCAGCCAAGCCATGGGGGTGAGAGGAGAGACCCAGTACTTC	CASQAMGVRGETQYF
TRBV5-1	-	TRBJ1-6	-	TGCGCCAGCAGCTTGGTCGAAAGTCCCGACAATTCACCCCTCCACTTT	CASSLVESPDNSPLHF
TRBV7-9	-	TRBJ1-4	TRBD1	TGTGCCAGCAGCTTAGCGAACAGGGGGGAAAAACTGTTTTTT	CASSLANRGEKLFF
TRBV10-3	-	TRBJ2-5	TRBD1	TGTGCCACCGGGACAGGGGGGGAAGAGACCCAGTACTTC	CATGTGGEETQYF
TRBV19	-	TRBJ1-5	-	TGTGCCAGTAGTATAAACGCCAATCAGCCCCAGCATTTT	CASSINANQPQHF
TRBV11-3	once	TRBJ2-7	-	TGTGCCAGCAGCTTAGGATATGGGAGGGGGACCTACGAGCAGTACTTC	CASSLGYGRGTYEQYF
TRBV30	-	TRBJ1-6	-	TGTGCCTGGAGCCTCCCCAAGGGCCTCCACTTT	CAWSLPKGLHF
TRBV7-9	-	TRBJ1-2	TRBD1	TGTGCCAGCAGGACAGGGGGCCTTGGTTATGGCTACACCTTC	CASRTGGLGYGYTF
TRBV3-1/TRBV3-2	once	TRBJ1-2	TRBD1	TGTGCCAGCAGTCTGACAGGGCATGGCTACACCTTC	CASSLTGHGYTF